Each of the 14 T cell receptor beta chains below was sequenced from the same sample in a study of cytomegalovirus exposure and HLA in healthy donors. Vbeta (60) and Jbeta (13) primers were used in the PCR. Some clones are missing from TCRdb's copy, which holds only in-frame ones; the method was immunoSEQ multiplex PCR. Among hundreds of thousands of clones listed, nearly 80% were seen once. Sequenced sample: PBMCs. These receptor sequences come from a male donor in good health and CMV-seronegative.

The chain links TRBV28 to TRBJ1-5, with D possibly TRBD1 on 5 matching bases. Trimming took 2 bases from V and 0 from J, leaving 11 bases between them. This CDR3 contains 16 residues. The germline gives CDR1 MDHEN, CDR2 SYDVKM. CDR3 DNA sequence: TGTGCCAGCAGTTTAACCCAGGGCTCTAGCAATCAGCCCCAGCATTTT. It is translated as CASSLTQGSSNQPQHF.

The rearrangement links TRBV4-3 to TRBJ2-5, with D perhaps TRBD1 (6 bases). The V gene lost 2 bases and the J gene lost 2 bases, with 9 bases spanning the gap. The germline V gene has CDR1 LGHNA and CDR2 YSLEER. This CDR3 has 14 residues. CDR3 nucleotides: TGCGCCAGCAGCCAACCAGGGGTTCAAGAGACCCAGTACTTC. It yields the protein CASSQPGVQETQYF.

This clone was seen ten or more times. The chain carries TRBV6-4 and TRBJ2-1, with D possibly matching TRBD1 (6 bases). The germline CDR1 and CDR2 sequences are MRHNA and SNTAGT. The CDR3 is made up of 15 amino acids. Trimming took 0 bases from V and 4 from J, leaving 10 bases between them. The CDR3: CASSDSAGEYNEQFF. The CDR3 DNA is TGTGCCAGCAGTGACTCGGCAGGGGAGTACAATGAGCAGTTCTTC.

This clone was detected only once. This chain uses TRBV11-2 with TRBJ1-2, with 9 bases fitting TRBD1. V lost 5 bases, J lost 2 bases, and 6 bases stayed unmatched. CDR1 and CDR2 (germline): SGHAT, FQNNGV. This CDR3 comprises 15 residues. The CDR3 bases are TGTGCCAGCAGCCGGGCCGGGACAGGGAACTATGGCTACACCTTC. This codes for CASSRAGTGNYGYTF.

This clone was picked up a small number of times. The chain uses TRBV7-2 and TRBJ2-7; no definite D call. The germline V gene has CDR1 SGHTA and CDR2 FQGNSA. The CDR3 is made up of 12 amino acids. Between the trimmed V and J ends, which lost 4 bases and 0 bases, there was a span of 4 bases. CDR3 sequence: CASSSYSYEQYF. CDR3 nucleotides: TGTGCCAGCAGCTCCTACTCCTACGAGCAGTACTTC.

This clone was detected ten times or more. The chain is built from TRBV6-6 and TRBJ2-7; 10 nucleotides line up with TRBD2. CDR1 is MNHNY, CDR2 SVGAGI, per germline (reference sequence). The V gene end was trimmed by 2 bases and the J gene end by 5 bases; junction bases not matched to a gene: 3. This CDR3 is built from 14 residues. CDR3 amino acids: CASSYKRGGHEQYF. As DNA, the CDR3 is TGTGCCAGCAGTTACAAGCGGGGGGGCCACGAGCAGTACTTC.

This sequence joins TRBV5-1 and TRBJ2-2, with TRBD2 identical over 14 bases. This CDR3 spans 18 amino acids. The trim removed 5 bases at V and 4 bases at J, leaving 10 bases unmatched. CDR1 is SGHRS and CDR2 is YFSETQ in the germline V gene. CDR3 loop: CASRPGLAGESVTGELFF. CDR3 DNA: TGCGCCAGCAGACCGGGACTAGCGGGAGAGTCGGTCACCGGGGAGCTGTTTTTT.

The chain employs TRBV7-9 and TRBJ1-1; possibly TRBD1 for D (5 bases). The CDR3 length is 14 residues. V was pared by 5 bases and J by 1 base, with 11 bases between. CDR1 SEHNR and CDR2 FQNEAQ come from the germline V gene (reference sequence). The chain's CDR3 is CASSNHQGNTEAFF. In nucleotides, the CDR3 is TGTGCCAGCAGCAACCATCAGGGGAACACTGAAGCTTTCTTT. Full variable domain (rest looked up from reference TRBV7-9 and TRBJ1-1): DTGVSQNPRHKITKRGQNVTFRCDPISEHNRLYWYRQTLGQGPEFLTYFQNEAQLEKSRLLSDRFSAERPKGSFSTLEIQRTEQGDSAMYLCASSNHQGNTEAFFGQGTRLTVV.

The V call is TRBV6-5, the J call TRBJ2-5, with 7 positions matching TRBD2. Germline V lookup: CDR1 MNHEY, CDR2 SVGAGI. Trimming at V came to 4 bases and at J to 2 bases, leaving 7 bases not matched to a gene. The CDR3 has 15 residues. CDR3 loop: CASSSRRGLQETQYF. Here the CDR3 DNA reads TGTGCCAGCAGTTCCCGGCGGGGGTTACAAGAGACCCAGTACTTC.

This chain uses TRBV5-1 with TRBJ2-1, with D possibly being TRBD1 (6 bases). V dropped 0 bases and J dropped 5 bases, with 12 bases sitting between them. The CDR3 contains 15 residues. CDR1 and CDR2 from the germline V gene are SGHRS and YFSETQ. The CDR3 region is CASSLAGTTNNEQFF. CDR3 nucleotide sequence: TGCGCCAGCAGCTTGGCCGGGACAACGAACAATGAGCAGTTCTTC.

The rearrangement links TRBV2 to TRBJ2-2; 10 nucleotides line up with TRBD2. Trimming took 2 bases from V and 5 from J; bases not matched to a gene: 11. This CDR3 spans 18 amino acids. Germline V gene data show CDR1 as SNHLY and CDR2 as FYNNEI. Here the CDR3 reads CASSESSSGSLGTGELFF. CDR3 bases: TGTGCCAGCAGTGAATCGTCTAGCGGGAGCCTAGGGACCGGGGAGCTGTTTTTT.

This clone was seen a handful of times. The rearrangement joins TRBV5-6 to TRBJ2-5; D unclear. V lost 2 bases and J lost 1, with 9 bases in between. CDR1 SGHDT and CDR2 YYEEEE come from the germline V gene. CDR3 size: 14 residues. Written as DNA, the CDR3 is TGTGCCAGCAGCTTTTATGGCAGCCAAGAGACCCAGTACTTC. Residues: CASSFYGSQETQYF.

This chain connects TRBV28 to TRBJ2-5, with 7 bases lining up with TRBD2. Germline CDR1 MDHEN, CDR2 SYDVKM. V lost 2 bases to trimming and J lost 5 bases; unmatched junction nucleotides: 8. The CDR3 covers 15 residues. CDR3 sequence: CASSLGGTTVETQYF. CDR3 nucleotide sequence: TGTGCCAGCAGTTTAGGCGGGACTACGGTTGAGACCCAGTACTTC.

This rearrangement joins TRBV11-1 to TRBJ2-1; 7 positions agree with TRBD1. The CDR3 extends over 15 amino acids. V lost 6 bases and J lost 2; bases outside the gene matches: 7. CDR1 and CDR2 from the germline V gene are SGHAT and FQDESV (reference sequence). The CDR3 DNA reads TGTGCCAGCAGTTCCACAGGGGCCGCCTACAATGAGCAGTTCTTC. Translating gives CASSSTGAAYNEQFF.